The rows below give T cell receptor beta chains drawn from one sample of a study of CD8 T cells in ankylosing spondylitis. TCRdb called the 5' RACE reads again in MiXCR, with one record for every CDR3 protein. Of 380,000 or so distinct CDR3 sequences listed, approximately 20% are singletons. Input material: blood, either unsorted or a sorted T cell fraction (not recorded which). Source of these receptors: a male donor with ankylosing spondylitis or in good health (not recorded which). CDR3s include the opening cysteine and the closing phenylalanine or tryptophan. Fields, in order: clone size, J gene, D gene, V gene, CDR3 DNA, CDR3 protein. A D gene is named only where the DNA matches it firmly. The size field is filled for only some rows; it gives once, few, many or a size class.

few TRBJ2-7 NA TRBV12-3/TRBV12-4 TGTGCCAGCAGTCTCGGGGAGGCCCCCGACGAGCAGTACTTC CASSLGEAPDEQYF
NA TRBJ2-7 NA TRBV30 TGTGCCTGGAGTGTACAAGGGGCCTACGAGCAGTACTTC CAWSVQGAYEQYF
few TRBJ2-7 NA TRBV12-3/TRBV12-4 TGTGCCAGCAGTTTTGCAGGGCTGGGGGAGCAGTACTTC CASSFAGLGEQYF
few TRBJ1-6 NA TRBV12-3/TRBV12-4 TGTGCCAGCAGGCTAGGGTATAATTCACCCCTCCACTTT CASRLGYNSPLHF
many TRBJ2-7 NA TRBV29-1 TGCAGCGTCGAGGGGGCGGGAAGCTCCTACGAGCAGTACTTC CSVEGAGSSYEQYF
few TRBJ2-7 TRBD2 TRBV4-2 TGTGCCAGCAGCCAGGGACTAGCGGGGGGGCCCTACGAGCAGTACTTC CASSQGLAGGPYEQYF
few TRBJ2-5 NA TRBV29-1 TGCAGCGTACGGACGTACCAAGAGACCCAGTACTTC CSVRTYQETQYF
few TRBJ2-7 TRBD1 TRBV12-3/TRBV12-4 TGTGCCAGCAGTGGGGACAGGGGGCAACCCTCCTACGAGCAGTACTTC CASSGDRGQPSYEQYF
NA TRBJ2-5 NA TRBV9 TGTGCCAGCAGCGTTGACTCCAACACCCAAGAGACCCAGTACTTC CASSVDSNTQETQYF
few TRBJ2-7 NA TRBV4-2 TGTGCCAGCAGCCAAGGTCCGGGCCTCGAGCAGTACTTC CASSQGPGLEQYF
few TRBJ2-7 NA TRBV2 TGTGCCAGCATCGCAGGTTACTACGAGCAGTACTTC CASIAGYYEQYF
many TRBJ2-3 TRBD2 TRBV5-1 TGCGCCAGCAGCCTGGTAGCTAGCGGGGTCTATAGCACAGATACGCAGTATTTT CASSLVASGVYSTDTQYF
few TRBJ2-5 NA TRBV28 TGTGCCAGCAGCCAAGCAGGGGAGTGGACGGAGACCCAGTACTTC CASSQAGEWTETQYF
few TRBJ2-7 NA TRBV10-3 TGTGCCATCAGTGAGTTAGGGCAGGAGGGCACCTACGAGCAGTACTTC CAISELGQEGTYEQYF
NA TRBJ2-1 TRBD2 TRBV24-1 TGTGCCACCAGTGATTCCTGGGGAGGGGCCTCCTACAATGAGCAGTTCTTC CATSDSWGGASYNEQFF
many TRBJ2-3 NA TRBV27 TGTGCCAGCAGCCTCGGGGGTACGCAGTATTTT CASSLGGTQYF
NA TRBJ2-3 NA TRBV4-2 TGTGCCAGCAGCCACGGTGTCAACCGGGGCAGCACAGATACGCAGTATTTT CASSHGVNRGSTDTQYF
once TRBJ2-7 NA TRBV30 TGTGCCTGGAGTGTGGTCGGGAACGAGCAGTACTTC CAWSVVGNEQYF
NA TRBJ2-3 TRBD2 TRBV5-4 TGTGCCAGCAGCTTGGTAGCTAGCGGGGGACCAGATACGCAGTATTTT CASSLVASGGPDTQYF
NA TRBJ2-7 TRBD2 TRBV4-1 TGCGCCAGCAGCCACGGGACTAGCGGGTTATTCGACGAGCAGTACTTC CASSHGTSGLFDEQYF
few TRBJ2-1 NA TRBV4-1 TGCGCCAGCAGCAACTATGGGGGAGCCTACAATGAGCAGTTCTTC CASSNYGGAYNEQFF
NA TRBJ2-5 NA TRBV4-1 TGCGCCAGCAGCCAAGATAGGTTCCCGGGACACGATATAGAGACCCAGTACTTC CASSQDRFPGHDIETQYF
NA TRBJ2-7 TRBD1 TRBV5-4 TGTGCCAGCAGCCCAATGGACAGGAAGTACGAGCAGTACTTC CASSPMDRKYEQYF
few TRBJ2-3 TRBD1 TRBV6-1 TGTGCCAGCAGCCCCCTTGGGACAGGGGATGCGGATACGCAGTATTTT CASSPLGTGDADTQYF
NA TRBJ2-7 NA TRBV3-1 TGTGCCAGCAGCCAGGGCCCCGATGGGGCCTACGAGCAGTACTTC CASSQGPDGAYEQYF
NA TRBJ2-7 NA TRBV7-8 TGTGCCAGCAGCTTATTCGGCGGGTCAGGCCAATCCTTCCACGAGCAGTACTTC CASSLFGGSGQSFHEQYF
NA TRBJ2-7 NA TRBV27 TGTGCCAGCACCTCCCTGAGCGGCTACTACGAGCAGTACTTC CASTSLSGYYEQYF
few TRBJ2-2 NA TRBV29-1 TGCAGCGTTGAAGGGCCCGACAGGCCCGGGGAGCTGTTTTTT CSVEGPDRPGELFF
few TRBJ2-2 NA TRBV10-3 TGTGCCAACCTACTGAGGGGGGCGGAGAACACCGGGGAGCTGTTTTTT CANLLRGAENTGELFF
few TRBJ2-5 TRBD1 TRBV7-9 TGTGCCAGCAGCTCCGGGGGACAGGCAGAGACCCAGTACTTC CASSSGGQAETQYF
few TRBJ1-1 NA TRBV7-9 TGTGCCAGCAGCTCCCTGACCAACGCTGAAGCTTTCTTT CASSSLTNAEAFF
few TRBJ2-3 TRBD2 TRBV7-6 TGTGCCAGCTCCTGGGCTAGCGGGGGCACAGATACGCAGTATTTT CASSWASGGTDTQYF
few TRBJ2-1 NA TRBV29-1 TGCAGCACCAGACAGGTCTCAGGCGATTTTGGATTCTTC CSTRQVSGDFGFF
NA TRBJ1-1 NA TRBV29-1 TGCAGCGTTGAAGATCTTCAATTACAGGTTGGAGCTTTCTTT CSVEDLQLQVGAFF
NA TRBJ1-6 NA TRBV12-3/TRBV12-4 TGTGCCAGCAGTTTCGGGGACGACGGGTATTCACCCCTCCACTTT CASSFGDDGYSPLHF
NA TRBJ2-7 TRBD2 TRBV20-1 TGCAGCCTGACCCTCGAGCGGGAGAGCTCCTACGAGCAGTACTTC CSLTLERESSYEQYF
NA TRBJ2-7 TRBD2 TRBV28 TGTGCCAGCACCTCCACTAGCGGGGGGGTTGACGAGCAGTACTTC CASTSTSGGVDEQYF
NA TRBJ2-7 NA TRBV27 TGTGCCAGCAGTCCCACAGGGCTCTACGAGCAGTACTTC CASSPTGLYEQYF
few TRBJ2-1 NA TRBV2 TGTGCCAGCAGTGTCGGGCAGGAGATCAATGAGCAGTTCTTC CASSVGQEINEQFF
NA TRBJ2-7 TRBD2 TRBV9 TGTGCCAGCAGCGCAGCTAGCGGGGGCACCTACGAGCAGTACTTC CASSAASGGTYEQYF